A selection of T cell receptor beta chains follows, all from one sample in a study of Graves' ophthalmopathy and Graves' hyperthyroidism. One entry per CDR3 protein results from TCRdb running MiXCR on the multiplex PCR reads. The profile shows about 400,000 distinct CDR3 sequences, around 17% of them singletons. Sample: peripheral blood. The receptors here all came from a woman aged 18-29 years with Graves' ophthalmopathy. The CDR3 runs from the conserved cysteine through the conserved F or W. D genes are given only for firm matches. A row's size may be missing; if present it is once, few, many or a size class.

d_call	clone_size	v_call	j_call	cdr3_nt	cdr3_aa
.	many	TRBV29-1	TRBJ2-2	TGCAGCGGCCTCGCAGCCTCCACCGGGGAGCTGTTTTTT	CSGLAASTGELFF
.	.	TRBV5-1	TRBJ1-5	TGCGCCAGCAGCTTGGATTACGCAGGCCCCAATCAGCCCCAGCATTTT	CASSLDYAGPNQPQHF
TRBD2	.	TRBV11-2	TRBJ2-7	TGTGCCAGCAAAAACCTAGCGGGGTTCTCCTACGAGCAGTACTTC	CASKNLAGFSYEQYF
.	many	TRBV11-2	TRBJ1-3	TGTGCCAGCAGCTTAGTAGGACGTAAGGGGTCTGGAAACACCATATATTTT	CASSLVGRKGSGNTIYF
TRBD2	many	TRBV11-2	TRBJ2-7	TGTGCCAGCAGCTTCAGGCGACTAGCGGAACCCTACGAGCAGTACTTC	CASSFRRLAEPYEQYF
.	many	TRBV15	TRBJ2-2	TGTGCCACCAGCAGAGATCGTGGGACGAGGGACCCGGAGCTGTTTTTT	CATSRDRGTRDPELFF
.	many	TRBV7-2	TRBJ2-7	TGTGCCAACAGCTTCGTACAGGGCTCGGGGGAGCAGTACTTC	CANSFVQGSGEQYF
TRBD1	many	TRBV7-2	TRBJ2-5	TGTGCCAGCAGCTTCAATATATTTCCGGGACAGCAAGAGACCCAGTACTTC	CASSFNIFPGQQETQYF
.	many	TRBV10-1	TRBJ1-1	TGCGCCAGCAGTGATAAGGCGGAGGTCACTGAAGCTTTCTTT	CASSDKAEVTEAFF
.	many	TRBV6-1	TRBJ1-5	TGTGCCAGCAGTGATCCAGGGCGATCCGGCTCCGGGGGCAATCAGCCCCAGCATTTT	CASSDPGRSGSGGNQPQHF
.	many	TRBV28	TRBJ1-3	TGTGCCAGCAGCGTCCCTGGAAACACCATATATTTT	CASSVPGNTIYF
.	many	TRBV11-2	TRBJ2-7	TGTGCCAGCAGCTTAGTTCCCGGGGCCGAGCAGTACTTC	CASSLVPGAEQYF
.	many	TRBV18	TRBJ2-7	TGTGCCAGCTCGGGGACAAAAGTCTCCTACGAGCAGTACTTC	CASSGTKVSYEQYF
.	.	TRBV7-8	TRBJ2-4	TGTGCCAGCAGCTTAGGAGGGGTTGCATGGGTTCAGTACTTC	CASSLGGVAWVQYF
.	many	TRBV6-2/TRBV6-3	TRBJ1-1	TGTGCCAGCAGTTCATACGGGGTGAACACTGAAGCTTTCTTT	CASSSYGVNTEAFF
.	many	TRBV28	TRBJ2-7	TGTGCCAGCAGACCCCTCCCGACAGAATCCTACGAGCAGTACTTC	CASRPLPTESYEQYF
TRBD2	many	TRBV20-1	TRBJ2-7	TGCAGTGCTAGAGCCCGGAGGAGCGGGGGGTCCTACGAGCAGTACTTC	CSARARRSGGSYEQYF
TRBD1	.	TRBV6-1	TRBJ2-5	TGTGCCAGCAGCGTGGACAGGAAAGAGACCCAGTACTTC	CASSVDRKETQYF
TRBD1	.	TRBV6-1	TRBJ2-7	TGTGCCAGCAGTGCTAGACGGACAGGGGGCTTCGGAAACGAGCAGTACTTC	CASSARRTGGFGNEQYF
.	few	TRBV28	TRBJ2-7	TGTGCCAGCACGGGGACGCCGTCCTACGAGCAGTACTTC	CASTGTPSYEQYF
.	many	TRBV11-2	TRBJ1-2	TGTGCCAGCAGCTTAGACCCCCGAGGCAGCGAAGCTAACTATGGCTACACCTTC	CASSLDPRGSEANYGYTF
.	.	TRBV6-2/TRBV6-3	TRBJ2-7	TGTGCCAGCCGTCTAGCACCCTCCCTCTACGAGCAGTACTTC	CASRLAPSLYEQYF
.	many	TRBV2	TRBJ1-6	TGTGCCAGCAGTGACCGGAGGAGTTCACCCCTCCACTTT	CASSDRRSSPLHF
.	many	TRBV25-1	TRBJ1-1	TGTGCCAGCAGTGAATCTAGGGGTGGGGGCACTGAAGCTTTCTTT	CASSESRGGGTEAFF
TRBD1	many	TRBV2	TRBJ2-2	TGTGCCAGCAACCCGACAGGGGCGAACACCGGGGAGCTGTTTTTT	CASNPTGANTGELFF
.	many	TRBV19	TRBJ1-1	TGTGCCAGTAGTCCATATACAGGGAGCAGGGTGGAAACTGAAGCTTTCTTT	CASSPYTGSRVETEAFF
.	many	TRBV28	TRBJ2-7	TGTGCCAGCAGTTTGACTGGCCGGGAGCAGTACTTC	CASSLTGREQYF
.	.	TRBV29-1	TRBJ1-6	TGCAGCTCCCGGGGAAACTATAATTCACCCCTCCACTTT	CSSRGNYNSPLHF
.	many	TRBV6-2/TRBV6-3	TRBJ2-7	TGTGCCAGCAGTCCGATACTAGATGCCTACGAGCAGTACTTC	CASSPILDAYEQYF
TRBD2	.	TRBV6-9	TRBJ2-2	TGTGCCAGCAGTCCGACTAGCGGGAGAGCCGACACCGGGGAGCTGTTTTTT	CASSPTSGRADTGELFF
TRBD1	many	TRBV28	TRBJ1-1	TGTGCCAGCAGTCCACCGGGACAGGGGGCTTTCTTT	CASSPPGQGAFF
.	many	TRBV12-3/TRBV12-4	TRBJ2-2	TGTGCCAGCAGCGGGGGGCGCACCGGGGAGCTGTTTTTT	CASSGGRTGELFF
.	many	TRBV7-3	TRBJ1-1	TGTGCCAGCAGCTTTGTCGTGGGGCGGGGTAACACTGAAGCTTTCTTT	CASSFVVGRGNTEAFF
TRBD2	.	TRBV4-1	TRBJ2-7	TGCGCCAGCAGCCAAGATCCGAGCGGGAGGGCGTCCCCCTACGAGCAGTACTTC	CASSQDPSGRASPYEQYF
TRBD1	many	TRBV29-1	TRBJ2-2	TGCAGCGGCGGACAGGGGAGCACCGGGGAGCTGTTTTTT	CSGGQGSTGELFF
.	many	TRBV19	TRBJ1-1	TGTGCCAGTAGTGGCAGGGTCACTGAAGCTTTCTTT	CASSGRVTEAFF
.	many	TRBV7-9	TRBJ1-1	TGTGCCAGCAGCTTTACGGTGCGTGAAGCTTTCTTT	CASSFTVREAFF